The source of this T cell receptor (beta chain) is a study of sequential checkpoint blockade in melanoma. There are many counts of this clone. As for treatment: randomized to nivolumab then ipilimumab (arm A) or the reverse (arm B). Sequencing used immunoSEQ multiplex PCR; TCRdb keeps in-frame clones, though not all of them. The sample lists 8,000 to 10,000 clones; 24% were seen once. Germline CDR1 is MNHGY and CDR2 is SAAAGT. With 0 bases clipped from V and 5 bases from J, the junction kept 5 bases outside the gene matches. CDR3 length: 16 residues. The chain recombines TRBV6-8 with TRBJ2-5, with 11 bases identical to TRBD2. This specimen consisted of tumor tissue (inferred from file names), obtained from a patient given nivolumab and ipilimumab in sequence. The source of this sequence is a human donor with melanoma. The CDR3 loop reads CASSYSTSGNGETQYF. CDR3 DNA: TGTGCCAGCAGTTACTCGACTAGCGGGAATGGTGAGACCCAGTACTTC.